This T cell receptor (beta chain) was captured in a study of cytomegalovirus exposure and HLA in healthy donors. The CDR3 is made up of 15 amino acids. From germline, CDR1 is MNHEY and CDR2 SVGAGI. V shed 3 bases and J 11 bases; nucleotides not matched to a gene: 7. In the PCR, 60 Vbeta and 13 Jbeta primers were used. Produced via immunoSEQ multiplex PCR; TCRdb's table is partial and in-frame only. Found here are 150,000 to 180,000 clones, approximately 84% of them singletons; the top ten hold roughly 2.4%. This clone appeared once. The target antigen is unknown. Regarding the study as a whole: Sequencing had likely introduced a cluster of highly shared sequence variants as an artifact. Other equally common chains were less clonally expanded than HLA-associated TCR beta chains, a later analysis showed. The majority of CMV-associated TCR beta chains were reported as apparently HLA-restricted in a later analysis.

The sequenced material came from PBMCs. The chain carries TRBV6-5 and TRBJ2-6; 10 bases agree with TRBD1. This clonotype was sampled from a woman under 30 in good health and CMV-seronegative. CDR3 loop: CASSYETGGFDVLTF. The CDR3, as DNA: TGTGCCAGCAGTTATGAGACAGGGGGCTTCGACGTCCTGACTTTC.